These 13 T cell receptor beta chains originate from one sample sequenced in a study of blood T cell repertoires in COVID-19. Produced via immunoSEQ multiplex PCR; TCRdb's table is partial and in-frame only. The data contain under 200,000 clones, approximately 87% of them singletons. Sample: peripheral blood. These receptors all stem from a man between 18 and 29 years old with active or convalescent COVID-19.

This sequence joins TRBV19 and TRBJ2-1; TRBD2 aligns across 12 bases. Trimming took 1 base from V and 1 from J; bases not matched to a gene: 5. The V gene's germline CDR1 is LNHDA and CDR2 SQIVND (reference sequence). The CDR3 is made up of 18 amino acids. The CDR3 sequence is CASSIALGLAGSYNEQFF. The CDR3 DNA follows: TGTGCCAGTAGTATAGCCTTGGGACTAGCGGGTTCCTACAATGAGCAGTTCTTC.

The CDR3 DNA sequence: TGTGCCAGCAGTTTATCCCGAGGCGAAAATACGCAGTATTTT. This codes for CASSLSRGENTQYF. The V gene is TRBV27, the J gene TRBJ2-3; D not resolved. Trimming shortened V by 0 bases and J by 7 bases, and 11 bases separated the two germline ends. The CDR3 is 14 amino acids. CDR1 is MNHEY and CDR2 is SMNVEV in the germline V gene (reference sequence).

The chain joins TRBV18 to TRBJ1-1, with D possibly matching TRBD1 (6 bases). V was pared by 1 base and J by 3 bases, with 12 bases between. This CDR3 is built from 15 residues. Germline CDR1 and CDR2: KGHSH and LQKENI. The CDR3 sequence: CASSPQQGSHTEAFF. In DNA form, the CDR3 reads TGTGCCAGCTCACCACAACAGGGCTCCCACACTGAAGCTTTCTTT. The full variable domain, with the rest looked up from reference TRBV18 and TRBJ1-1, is NAGVMQNPRHLVRRRGQEARLRCSPMKGHSHVYWYRQLPEEGLKFMVYLQKENIIDESGMPKERFSAEFPKEGPSILRIQQVVRGDSAAYFCASSPQQGSHTEAFFGQGTRLTVV.

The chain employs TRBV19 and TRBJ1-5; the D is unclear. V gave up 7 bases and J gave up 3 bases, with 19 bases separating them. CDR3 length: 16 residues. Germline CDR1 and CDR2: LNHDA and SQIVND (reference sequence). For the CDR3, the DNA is TGTGCCAGTACCCAACTAGATAACCGGTTCAATCAGCCCCAGCATTTT. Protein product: CASTQLDNRFNQPQHF.

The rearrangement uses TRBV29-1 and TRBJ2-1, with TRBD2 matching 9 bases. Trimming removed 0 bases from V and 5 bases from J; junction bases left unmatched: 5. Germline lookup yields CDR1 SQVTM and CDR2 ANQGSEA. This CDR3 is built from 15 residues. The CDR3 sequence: CSVEDRTSVHNEQFF. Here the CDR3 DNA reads TGCAGCGTTGAAGATCGGACTAGCGTCCACAATGAGCAGTTCTTC.

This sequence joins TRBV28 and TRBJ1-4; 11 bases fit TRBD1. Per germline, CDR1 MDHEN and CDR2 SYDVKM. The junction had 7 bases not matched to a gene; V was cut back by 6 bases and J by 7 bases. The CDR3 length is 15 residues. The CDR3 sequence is CASRYPGQGGEKLFF. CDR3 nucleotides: TGTGCCAGCAGGTACCCGGGACAGGGGGGTGAAAAACTGTTTTTT.

CDR3 sequence reads: CASSARAGRGITEAFF. The CDR3 DNA reads as TGTGCCAGCAGTGCCCGGGCGGGCAGGGGGATCACTGAAGCTTTCTTT. The V call is TRBV2, the J call TRBJ1-1; 7 nucleotides agree with TRBD1. The germline V gene has CDR1 SNHLY and CDR2 FYNNEI. This CDR3 is 16 amino acids long. V gave up 4 bases and J gave up 4 bases; unmatched junction bases: 12.

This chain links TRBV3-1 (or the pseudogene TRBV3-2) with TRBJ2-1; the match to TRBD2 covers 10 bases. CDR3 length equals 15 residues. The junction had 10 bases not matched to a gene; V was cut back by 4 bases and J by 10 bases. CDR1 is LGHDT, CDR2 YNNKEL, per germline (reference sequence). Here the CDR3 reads CASSRKREGLDEQFF. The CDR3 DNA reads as TGTGCCAGCAGCCGGAAGCGGGAGGGCCTGGACGAGCAGTTCTTC.

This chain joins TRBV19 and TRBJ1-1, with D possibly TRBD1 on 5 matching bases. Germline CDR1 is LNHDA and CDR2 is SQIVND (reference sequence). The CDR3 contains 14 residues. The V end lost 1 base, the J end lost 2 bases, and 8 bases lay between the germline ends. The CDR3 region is CASSIGGDNTEAFF. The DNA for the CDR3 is TGTGCCAGTAGTATAGGGGGGGACAACACTGAAGCTTTCTTT.

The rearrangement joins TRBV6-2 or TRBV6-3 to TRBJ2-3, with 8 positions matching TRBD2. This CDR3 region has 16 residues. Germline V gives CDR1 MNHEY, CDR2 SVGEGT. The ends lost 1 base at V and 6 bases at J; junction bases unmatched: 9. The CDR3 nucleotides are TGTGCCAGCAGTTACTACACAGCGGGAGATCCGGATACGCAGTATTTT. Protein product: CASSYYTAGDPDTQYF.

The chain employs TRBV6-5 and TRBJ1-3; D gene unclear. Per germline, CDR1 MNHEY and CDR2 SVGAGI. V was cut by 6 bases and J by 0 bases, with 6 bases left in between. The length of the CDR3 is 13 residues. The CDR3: CASRLSSGNTIYF. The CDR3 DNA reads TGTGCCAGCAGGCTAAGCTCTGGAAACACCATATATTTT.

CDR3 residues: CATSQAVQETQYF. The DNA for the CDR3 is TGTGCCACCAGTCAGGCAGTCCAAGAGACCCAGTACTTC. The chain recombines TRBV24-1 with TRBJ2-5; D gene unclear. The V gene lost 6 bases and the J gene lost 1 base, with 8 bases spanning the gap. Per germline, CDR1 KGHDR and CDR2 SFDVKD. The CDR3 has 13 residues.

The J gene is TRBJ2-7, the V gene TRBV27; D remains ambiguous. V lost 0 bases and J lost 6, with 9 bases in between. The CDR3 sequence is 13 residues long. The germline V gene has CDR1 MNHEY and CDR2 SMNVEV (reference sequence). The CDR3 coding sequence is TGTGCCAGCAGTTTATCTGGCAATCGCGAGCAGTACTTC. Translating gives CASSLSGNREQYF.